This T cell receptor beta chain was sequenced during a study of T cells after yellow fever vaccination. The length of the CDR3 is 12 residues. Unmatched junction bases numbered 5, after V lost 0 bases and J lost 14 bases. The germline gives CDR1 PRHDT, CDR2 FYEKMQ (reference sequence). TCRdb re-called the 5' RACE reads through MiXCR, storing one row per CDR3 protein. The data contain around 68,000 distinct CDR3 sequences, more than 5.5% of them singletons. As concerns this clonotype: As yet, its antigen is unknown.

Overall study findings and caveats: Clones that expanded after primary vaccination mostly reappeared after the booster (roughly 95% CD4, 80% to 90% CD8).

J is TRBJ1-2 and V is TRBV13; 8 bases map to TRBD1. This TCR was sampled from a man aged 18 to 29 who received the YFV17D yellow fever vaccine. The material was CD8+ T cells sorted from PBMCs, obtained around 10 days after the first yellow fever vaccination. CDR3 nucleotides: TGTGCCAGCAGCTTAGGAACAGGGGGATTTACCTTC. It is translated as CASSLGTGGFTF.